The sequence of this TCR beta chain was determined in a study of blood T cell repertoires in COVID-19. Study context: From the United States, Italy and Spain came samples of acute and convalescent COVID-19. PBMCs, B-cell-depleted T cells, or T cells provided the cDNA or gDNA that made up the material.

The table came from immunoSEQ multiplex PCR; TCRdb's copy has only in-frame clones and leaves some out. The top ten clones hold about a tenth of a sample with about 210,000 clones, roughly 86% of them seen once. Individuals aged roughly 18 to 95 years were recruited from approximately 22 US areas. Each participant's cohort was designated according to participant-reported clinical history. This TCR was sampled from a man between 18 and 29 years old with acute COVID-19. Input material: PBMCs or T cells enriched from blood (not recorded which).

CDR3 coding DNA: TGTGCCAGCAGCTTAGCGTTGGGACTAGCGGGAGAGCAGTACTTC. This encodes CASSLALGLAGEQYF. This chain uses TRBV7-2 with TRBJ2-7; 13 bases line up with TRBD2. The CDR3 extends over 15 amino acids. Trimming removed 0 bases from V and 7 bases from J; junction bases left unmatched: 3. CDR1 SGHTA and CDR2 FQGNSA come from the germline V gene.